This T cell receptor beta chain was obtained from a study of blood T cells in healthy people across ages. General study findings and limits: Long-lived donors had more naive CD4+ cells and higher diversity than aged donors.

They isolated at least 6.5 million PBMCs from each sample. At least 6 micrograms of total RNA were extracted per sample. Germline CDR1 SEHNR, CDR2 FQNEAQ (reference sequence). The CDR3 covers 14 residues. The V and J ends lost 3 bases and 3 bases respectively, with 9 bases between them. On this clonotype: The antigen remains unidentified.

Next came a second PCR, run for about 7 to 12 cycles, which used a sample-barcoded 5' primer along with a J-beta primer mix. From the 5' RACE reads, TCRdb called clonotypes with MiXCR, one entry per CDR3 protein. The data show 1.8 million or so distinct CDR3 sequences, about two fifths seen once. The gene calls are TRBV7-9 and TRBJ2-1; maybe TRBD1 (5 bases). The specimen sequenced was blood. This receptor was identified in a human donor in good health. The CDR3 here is CASSLSGCYNEQFF. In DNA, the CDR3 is TGTGCCAGCAGCTTGTCAGGGTGCTACAATGAGCAGTTCTTC.